This T cell receptor (beta chain) is from a study of blood T cell repertoires in COVID-19. At the level of the study: PBMCs, B-cell-depleted T cells, or T cells provided the cDNA or gDNA that made up the material.

Germline V CDR1 and CDR2: LNHNV, YYDKDF (reference sequence). This CDR3 spans 15 amino acids. Trimming removed 0 bases from V and 5 bases from J, with 13 bases in between. Profiling relied on immunoSEQ multiplex PCR, and the TCRdb table lists in-frame clones only, not all of them. The table has 95,000 to 150,000 clones, approximately 90% seen once. The genes are TRBV15 and TRBJ1-1; unclear D gene. This sequence originates from a man aged 50 to 59 with acute or convalescent COVID-19. Sequenced sample: peripheral blood. The CDR3 region has the DNA TGTGCCACCAGCAGAGATTCGGTAGGAGGGACTGAAGCTTTCTTT. It encodes CATSRDSVGGTEAFF.